This T cell receptor beta chain derives from a study of lymphopenia after photon versus proton radiotherapy. TCRdb keeps only in-frame clones here, not all; method: immunoSEQ multiplex PCR. Altogether 40,000 or so clones are present, about 90% being singletons, with the ten largest covering around 15%. Germline V gene sequence: CDR1 SNHLY, CDR2 FYNNEI. The CDR3 is 15 residues long. With V trimmed by 2 bases and J by 2 bases, 2 bases remained unmatched. The TCR was taken from a man between 60 and 70 years old with cholangiocarcinoma. V is TRBV2 and J is TRBJ1-2, with TRBD1 matching over 10 bases. Specimen: peripheral blood, collected from a patient treated with photon-based radiotherapy. The CDR3 nucleotides read TGTGCCAGCAGTGAACAGGGACAGGGGAACTATGGCTACACCTTC. It translates to CASSEQGQGNYGYTF.